Below, one TCR beta chain is given with its context. Looked up from germline, CDR1 is SGHVS and CDR2 is FNYEAQ. CDR3 length: 16 residues. With 8 bases clipped from V and 3 bases from J, the junction kept 13 bases outside the gene matches. The sample comes from a study of shared T cell receptors in the human thymus. Assay: immunoSEQ multiplex PCR; the TCRdb copy retains only in-frame clones and omits some. This sample carries about 660,000 clones, about 87% of them seen once, and the ten largest clones take more than 0.009%. These same data were also listed under a study on human thymus T cells. That investigation notes: Infants, healthy and Finnish, who were having corrective surgery for congenital heart defects served as donors. In corrective heart surgery, resections were taken, and these provided the thymus tissue. Related research described thymic repertoires that were highly overlapping among unrelated individuals.

This receptor was identified in a boy in the first two years of life with a congenital heart defect. Sequenced sample: thymocytes. This chain uses TRBV7-6 with TRBJ2-1, with 7 bases lining up with TRBD2. This CDR3 reads CASSWRGDYYYNEQFF. CDR3 DNA: TGTGCCAGCTCGTGGCGCGGGGACTATTACTACAATGAGCAGTTCTTC.